This TCR beta chain appears in the sequencing data of a study of regulatory T cells in long-lasting Graves disease listed by TCRdb under 2021. Study-level background: Persistent Graves' disease was defined as antithyroid drug treatment for over 5 years with persistently positive TSH receptor autoantibodies. Peripheral blood TCR sequencing and RNA sequencing compared persistent Graves' disease patients with newly diagnosed Graves' disease patients. The study was registered as a clinical trial and conducted in China. TCR sequencing covered some 13 persistent and around 20 newly diagnosed Graves' disease patients, some 33 samples in total. On average, persistent Graves' disease patients in the clinical cohort had been on antithyroid drugs for around ten years. Paper-wide results and their limitations: The authors acknowledged the small sample size as a limitation that may reduce accuracy. Compared with newly diagnosed patients, persistent Graves' disease patients had lower TCR Shannon entropy and fewer highly expanded clones, which suggests clonal expansion. Peripheral blood alone was examined, since thyroid tissue, which constituted the primary lesion, could not be accessed. A larger number of public clonotypes was shared among persistent patients (fewer than 3,000) than among newly diagnosed patients (around 890). Sequencing and analysis were limited to the TCR beta chain. Persistent disease showed preferential use of TRBV28, TRBJ1-2 and TRBJ2-5, whereas newly diagnosed disease favored TRBV20-1 and TRBJ2-1.

Library construction relied on multiplex PCR. TCRdb records Illumina HiSeq 4000 as the sequencer. iRepertoire HTBI primers and Arm-PCR amplification of CDR3 regions were used to construct TCR beta libraries. Before sequencing, the PCR products underwent gel purification. The authors' analysis ran thus. Across samples, approximately 68 TRBV and 15 or so TRBJ segments were identified and used for gene usage analysis of CDR3 amino acid clonotypes. COPE and FqMerger were used to merge filtered high-quality paired reads into contigs. BLAST was used to align contigs to the IMGT TRBV, TRBD and TRBJ reference genes, and CDR3 was defined following IMGT. Clonotypes above 0.1% frequency were classified as highly expanded clones. Shannon entropy served as the measure of repertoire diversity, while the Gini coefficient captured V-J evenness. Clonotypes shared by more than one individual were considered public. TCRdb ran its own pipeline on the public reads, namely fastp trimming at Q25 and MiXCR clone calling, and kept in-frame beta chains. Every distinct CDR3 protein forms one entry, paired with its most common genes and DNA. TCRdb, rather than the study authors, made the V and J calls. The sample contains about 430,000 distinct CDR3 sequences, roughly 21% of them found a single time. Roughly 13% of the sample belongs to the ten largest clones.

Sample time point, as interpreted from the label and publication: persistent/refractory GD, antithyroid drugs over 5 years with positive TRAb. For both TCR sequencing and RNA sequencing, RNA was extracted from PBMCs in TRIzol. The diagnosis of Graves' disease followed American Thyroid Association guidelines. Recruitment of patients was carried out at an endocrinology department in Xi'an, China. Each patient gave about 9.1 milliliters of peripheral blood, collected in an EDTA anticoagulant tube. Ficoll Paque Plus density gradient separation was used to isolate PBMCs, and no additional T cell sorting was done. An Agilent 2100 Bioanalyzer and agarose gel were used to check RNA quality, while a NanoDrop 2000 measured RNA concentration. To note about this clonotype: The antigen it binds to is not known. Nothing much larger sits one base from this clone, and base qualities are not available.

The CDR3, cysteine through phenylalanine, is 15 amino acids long. Only the CDR3 DNA stays, 45 bases, in frame from base 1. CDR1 and CDR2 (SQVTM, ANQGSEA) derive from the germline V gene. V is clipped by 1 base and J by 5 bases, and the sequence between their germline boundaries is 17 bases long. The receptor was derived from a female donor with Graves disease. The V gene is TRBV29-1 and the J gene is TRBJ2-5; the D segment cannot be called with confidence. Here the sequenced sample was peripheral blood mononuclear cells (PBMCs), taken when the disease was refractory, from a patient treated with antithyroid drugs. The CDR3 loop reads CSVEGAAILRETQYF. The nucleotide sequence reads TGCAGCGTTGAAGGGGCTGCCATATTGCGGGAGACCCAGTACTTC.